This T cell receptor beta chain derives from a study of cytomegalovirus exposure and HLA in healthy donors. Trimming removed 2 bases at V and 7 bases at J, with 15 bases between. Germline CDR1 and CDR2: SGHNT and YYREEE (reference sequence). The CDR3 consists of 14 residues. PCR involved 60 Vbeta and 13 Jbeta primers. Repertoires were generated with immunoSEQ multiplex PCR, while TCRdb's copy carries only in-frame clones and drops some. The sample yields about 200,000 clones, 70% seen once. Study results and limitations: The study flagged approximately 180 TCR beta chains as cytomegalovirus-associated.

Comments on this clone: As yet, its antigen is unknown.

The rearrangement joins TRBV5-4 to TRBJ1-2, with unresolved D. The source material was PBMCs. The receptor was isolated from a man aged 40-55 years in good health and CMV-seropositive. The CDR3 DNA reads TGTGCCAGCAGCTTCCCCGGCAATTCAGGTGGCTACACCTTC. Protein: CASSFPGNSGGYTF.